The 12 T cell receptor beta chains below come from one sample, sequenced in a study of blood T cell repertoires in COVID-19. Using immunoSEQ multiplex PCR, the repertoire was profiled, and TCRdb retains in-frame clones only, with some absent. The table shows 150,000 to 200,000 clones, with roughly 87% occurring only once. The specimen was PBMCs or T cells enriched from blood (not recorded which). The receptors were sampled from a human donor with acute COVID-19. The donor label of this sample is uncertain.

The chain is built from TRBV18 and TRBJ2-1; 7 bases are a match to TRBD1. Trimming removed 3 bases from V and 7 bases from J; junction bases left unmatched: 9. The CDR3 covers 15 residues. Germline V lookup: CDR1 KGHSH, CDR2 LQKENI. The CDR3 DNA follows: TGTGCCAGCTCACCGTCCCGGACAGGAGGTAATGAGCAGTTCTTC. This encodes CASSPSRTGGNEQFF.

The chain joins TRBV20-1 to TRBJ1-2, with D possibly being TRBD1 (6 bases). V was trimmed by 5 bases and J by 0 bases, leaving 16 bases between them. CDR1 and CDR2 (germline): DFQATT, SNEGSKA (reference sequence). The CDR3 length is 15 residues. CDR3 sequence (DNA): TGCAGTGCTGGTGGTTCTGGACAGACTAACTATGGCTACACCTTC. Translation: CSAGGSGQTNYGYTF.

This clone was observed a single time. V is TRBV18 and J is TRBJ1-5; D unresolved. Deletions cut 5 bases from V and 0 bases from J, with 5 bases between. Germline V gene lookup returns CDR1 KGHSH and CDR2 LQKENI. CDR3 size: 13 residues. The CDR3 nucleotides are TGTGCCAGCTCATCCGGTAGCAATCAGCCCCAGCATTTT. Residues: CASSSGSNQPQHF.

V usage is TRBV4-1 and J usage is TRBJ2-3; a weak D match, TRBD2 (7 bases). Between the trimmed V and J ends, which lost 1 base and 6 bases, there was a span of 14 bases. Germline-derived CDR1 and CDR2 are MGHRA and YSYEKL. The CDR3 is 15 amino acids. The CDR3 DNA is TGCGCCAGCAGCCAAGTGGGGGGGGGCCCTGATACGCAGTATTTT. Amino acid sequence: CASSQVGGGPDTQYF.

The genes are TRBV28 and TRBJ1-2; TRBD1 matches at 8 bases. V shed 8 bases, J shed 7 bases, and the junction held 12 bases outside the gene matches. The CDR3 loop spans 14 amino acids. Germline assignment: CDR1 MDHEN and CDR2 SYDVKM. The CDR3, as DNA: TGTGCCAGCGGACCCGACACAGGGGGGAGTGGCTACACCTTC. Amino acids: CASGPDTGGSGYTF.

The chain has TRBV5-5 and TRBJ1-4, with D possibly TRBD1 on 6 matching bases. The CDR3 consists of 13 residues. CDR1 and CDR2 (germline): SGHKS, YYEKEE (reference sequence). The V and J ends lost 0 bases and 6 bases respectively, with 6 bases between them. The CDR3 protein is CASSLDRDEKLFF. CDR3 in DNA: TGTGCCAGCAGCTTGGACAGGGATGAAAAACTGTTTTTT. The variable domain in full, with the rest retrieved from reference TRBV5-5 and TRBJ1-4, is DAGVTQSPTHLIKTRGQQVTLRCSPISGHKSVSWYQQVLGQGPQFIFQYYEKEERGRGNFPDRFSARQFPNYSSELNVNALLLGDSALYLCASSLDRDEKLFFGSGTQLSVL.

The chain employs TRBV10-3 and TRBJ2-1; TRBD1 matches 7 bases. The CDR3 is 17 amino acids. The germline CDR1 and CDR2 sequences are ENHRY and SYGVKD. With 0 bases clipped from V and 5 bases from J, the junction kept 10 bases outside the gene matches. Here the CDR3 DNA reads TGTGCCATCAGTGAGTCGACAGGGTGGCGGAAAAACAATGAGCAGTTCTTC. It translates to CAISESTGWRKNNEQFF.

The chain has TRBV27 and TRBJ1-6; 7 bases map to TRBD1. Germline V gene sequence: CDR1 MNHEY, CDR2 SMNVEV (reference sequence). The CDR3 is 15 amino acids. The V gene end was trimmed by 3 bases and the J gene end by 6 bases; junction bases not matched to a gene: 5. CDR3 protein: CASSLGQILNSPLHF. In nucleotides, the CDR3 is TGTGCCAGCAGTTTGGGACAGATTCTTAATTCACCCCTCCACTTT.

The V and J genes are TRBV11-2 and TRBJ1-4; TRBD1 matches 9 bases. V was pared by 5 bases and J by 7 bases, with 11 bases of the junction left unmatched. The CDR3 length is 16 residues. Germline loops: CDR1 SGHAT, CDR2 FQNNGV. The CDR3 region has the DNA TGTGCCAGCAGCGACGTACCGGGACAGGGAGGTGAAAAACTGTTTTTT. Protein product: CASSDVPGQGGEKLFF.

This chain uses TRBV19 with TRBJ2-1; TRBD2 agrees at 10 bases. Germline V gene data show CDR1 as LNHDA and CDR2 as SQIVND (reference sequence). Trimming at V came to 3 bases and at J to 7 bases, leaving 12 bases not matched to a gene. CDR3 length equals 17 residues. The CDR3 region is CASSMVTSGEGRNEQFF. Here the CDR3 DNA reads TGTGCCAGTAGTATGGTTACTAGCGGGGAAGGTAGGAATGAGCAGTTCTTC.

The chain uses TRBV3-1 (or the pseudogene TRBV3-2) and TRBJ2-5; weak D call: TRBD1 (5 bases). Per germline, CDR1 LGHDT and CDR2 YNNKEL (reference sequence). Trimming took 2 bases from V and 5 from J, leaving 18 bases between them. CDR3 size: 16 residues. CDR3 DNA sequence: TGTGCCAGCAGCCAAAGGGGCACGGTGATTGCGGAGACCCAGTACTTC. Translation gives CASSQRGTVIAETQYF.

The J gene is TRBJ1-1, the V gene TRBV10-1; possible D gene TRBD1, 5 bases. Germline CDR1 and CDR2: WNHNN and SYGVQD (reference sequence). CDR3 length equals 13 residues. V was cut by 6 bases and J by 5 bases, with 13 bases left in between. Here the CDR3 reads CASSPKTATEAFF. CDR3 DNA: TGCGCCAGCAGCCCAAAGACAGCTACTGAAGCTTTCTTT.